The clone carrying this T cell receptor (beta chain) was counted only a few times. Its antigen remains unknown. CDR1 is SGHKS and CDR2 is YYEKEE in the germline V gene (reference sequence). The CDR3 is 13 amino acids. Trimming took 3 bases from V and 4 from J; bases not matched to a gene: 1. The primer mix had 60 Vbeta and 13 Jbeta primers. Repertoires were generated with immunoSEQ multiplex PCR, while TCRdb's copy carries only in-frame clones and drops some. Of fewer than 60,000 clones detected, approximately 52% appear once; the ten largest clones hold around 11%. The data were obtained in a study of cytomegalovirus exposure and HLA in healthy donors. As for the study in general: There were 65 million to 85 million unique TCRs (from HLA-typed donors) in an early data release.

Study results and limitations: Data from an earlier analysis indicated that most TCR beta V segments were productive either about 87% or about 30% of the time. Presence/absence comparisons presumed near-even sequencing depth among donors.

V and J are TRBV5-5 and TRBJ1-5; 7 bases line up with TRBD1. This sequence originates from a human donor in good health. The sample taken for sequencing was PBMCs. CDR3 sequence (DNA): TGTGCCAGCAGCTCGGGACAGAATCAGCCCCAGCATTTT. Protein: CASSSGQNQPQHF.